This record looks at one T cell receptor (beta chain) sequence and its context. This CDR3 spans 16 amino acids. The sample comes from a study of blood T cell repertoires in COVID-19. About the study: The origin of the acute and convalescent COVID-19 samples was the United States, Italy and Spain.

Data came from immunoSEQ multiplex PCR; TCRdb stores just in-frame clones and leaves some out. Among some 220,000 clones, 70% to 90% were seen once, and the ten largest hold roughly 2.2%. Enrollment of patients from Seattle took place during active infection, with longitudinal follow-up. This rearrangement joins TRBV21-1 to TRBJ1-1; the table names TRBD1, a call not compared with the DNA. TRBV21-1 is classified as a pseudogene. This clonotype originated in a woman between 65 and 79 years old with COVID-19, enrolled during active disease. The sequenced sample consisted of peripheral blood. CDR3 DNA sequence: TGTGCCAGTTCGGTTTCCGGGACAGGGGTTTTCACTGAAGCTTTCTTT. It yields the protein CASSVSGTGVFTEAFF.